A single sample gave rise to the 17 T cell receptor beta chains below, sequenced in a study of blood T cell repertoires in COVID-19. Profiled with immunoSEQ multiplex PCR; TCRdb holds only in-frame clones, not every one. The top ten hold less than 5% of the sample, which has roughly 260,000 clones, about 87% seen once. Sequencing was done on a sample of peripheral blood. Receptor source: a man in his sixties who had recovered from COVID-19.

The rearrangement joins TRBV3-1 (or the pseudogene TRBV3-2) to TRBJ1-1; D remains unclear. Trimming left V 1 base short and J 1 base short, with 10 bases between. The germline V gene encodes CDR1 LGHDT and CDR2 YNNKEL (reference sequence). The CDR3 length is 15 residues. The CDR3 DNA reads TGTGCCAGCAGCCAAGCGGGTTCAAGGAACACTGAAGCTTTCTTT. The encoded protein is CASSQAGSRNTEAFF.

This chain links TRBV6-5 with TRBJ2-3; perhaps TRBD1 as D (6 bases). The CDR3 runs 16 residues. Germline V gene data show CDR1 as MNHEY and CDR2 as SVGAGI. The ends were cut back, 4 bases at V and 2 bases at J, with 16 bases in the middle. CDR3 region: CASSLGHMLTTDTQYF. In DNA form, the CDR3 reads TGTGCCAGCAGTTTGGGACACATGTTAACCACAGATACGCAGTATTTT.

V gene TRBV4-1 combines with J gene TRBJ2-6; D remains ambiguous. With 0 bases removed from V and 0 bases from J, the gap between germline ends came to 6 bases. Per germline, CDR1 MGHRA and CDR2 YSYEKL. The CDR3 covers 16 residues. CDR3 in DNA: TGCGCCAGCAGCCAAGATAGCCTCTCTGGGGCCAACGTCCTGACTTTC. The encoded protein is CASSQDSLSGANVLTF.

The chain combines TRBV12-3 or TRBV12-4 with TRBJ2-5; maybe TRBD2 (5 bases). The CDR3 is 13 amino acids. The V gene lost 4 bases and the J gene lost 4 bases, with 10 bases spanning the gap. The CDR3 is CASSSRGGETQYF. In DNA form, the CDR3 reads TGTGCCAGCAGTTCCCGGGGTGGAGAGACCCAGTACTTC.

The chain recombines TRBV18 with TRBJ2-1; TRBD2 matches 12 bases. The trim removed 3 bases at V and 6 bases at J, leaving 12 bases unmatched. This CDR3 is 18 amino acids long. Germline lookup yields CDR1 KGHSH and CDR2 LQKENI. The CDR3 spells CASSPRLAGAKLGNEQFF. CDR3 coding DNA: TGTGCCAGCTCACCCCGACTAGCGGGGGCAAAACTGGGCAATGAGCAGTTCTTC.

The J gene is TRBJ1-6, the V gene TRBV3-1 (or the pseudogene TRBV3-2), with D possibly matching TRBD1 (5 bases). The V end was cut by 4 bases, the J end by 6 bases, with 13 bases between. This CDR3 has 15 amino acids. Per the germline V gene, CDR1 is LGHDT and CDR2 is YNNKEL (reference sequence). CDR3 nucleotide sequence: TGTGCCAGCAGCCGTACTGACAGTGGTAATTCACCCCTCCACTTT. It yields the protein CASSRTDSGNSPLHF.

The CDR3 loop is CASSYQTVGSEQFF. CDR3 coding DNA: TGCGCCAGCAGCTATCAGACGGTCGGGTCTGAGCAGTTCTTC. The J gene is TRBJ2-1, the V gene TRBV5-1; D gene ambiguous. Germline V gives CDR1 SGHRS, CDR2 YFSETQ. With 3 bases removed from V and 9 bases from J, the gap between germline ends came to 16 bases. This CDR3 region has 14 residues.

The CDR3, as DNA: TGTGCCAGCAGCCCTCCCTCGAGCGGGCCCTGGAATGAGCAGTTCTTC. Protein product: CASSPPSSGPWNEQFF. The J gene is TRBJ2-1, the V gene TRBV9, with D perhaps TRBD2 (6 bases). There are 16 residues in the CDR3. Looked up from germline, CDR1 is SGDLS and CDR2 is YYNGEE. V lost 4 bases and J lost 7, with 21 bases in between.

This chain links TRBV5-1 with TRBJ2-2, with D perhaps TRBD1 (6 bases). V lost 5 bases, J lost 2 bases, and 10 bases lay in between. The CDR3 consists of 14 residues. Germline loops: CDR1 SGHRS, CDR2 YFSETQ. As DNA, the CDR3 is TGCGCCAGCAGTCGGACAGAAAACACCGGGGAGCTGTTTTTT. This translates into CASSRTENTGELFF.

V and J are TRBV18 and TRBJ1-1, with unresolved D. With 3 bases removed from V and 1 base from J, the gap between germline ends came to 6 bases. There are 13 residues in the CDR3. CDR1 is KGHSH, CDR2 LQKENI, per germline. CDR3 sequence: CASSPRANTEAFF. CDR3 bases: TGTGCCAGCTCACCGCGGGCGAACACTGAAGCTTTCTTT.

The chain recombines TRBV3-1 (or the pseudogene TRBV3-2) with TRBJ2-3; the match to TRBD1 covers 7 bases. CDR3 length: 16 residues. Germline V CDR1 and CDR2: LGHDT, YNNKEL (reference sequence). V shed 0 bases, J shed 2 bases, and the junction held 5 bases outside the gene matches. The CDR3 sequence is CASSQDPGTVTDTQYF. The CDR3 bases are TGTGCCAGCAGCCAAGATCCCGGGACAGTCACAGATACGCAGTATTTT.

This CDR3 is CASSPRSGNRNSPLHF. CDR3 DNA sequence: TGTGCCAGCAGCCCCCGGTCGGGAAATCGGAATTCACCCCTCCACTTT. The chain links TRBV5-4 to TRBJ1-6, with unresolved D. The germline V gene encodes CDR1 SGHNT and CDR2 YYREEE (reference sequence). The CDR3 spans 16 residues. Trimming removed 4 bases from V and 7 bases from J, with 18 bases in between.

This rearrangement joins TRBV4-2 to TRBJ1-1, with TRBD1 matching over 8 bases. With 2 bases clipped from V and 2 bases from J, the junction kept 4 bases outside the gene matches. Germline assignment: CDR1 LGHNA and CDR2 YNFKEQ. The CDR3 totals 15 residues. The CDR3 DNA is TGTGCCAGCAGCCAATACAGGGGGTCAAACACTGAAGCTTTCTTT. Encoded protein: CASSQYRGSNTEAFF.

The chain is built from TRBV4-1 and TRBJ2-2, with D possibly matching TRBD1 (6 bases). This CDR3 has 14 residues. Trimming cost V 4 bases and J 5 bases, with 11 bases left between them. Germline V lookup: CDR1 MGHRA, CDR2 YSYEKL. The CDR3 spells CASSPIGGTGELFF. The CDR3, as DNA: TGCGCCAGCAGCCCAATAGGGGGTACCGGGGAGCTGTTTTTT.

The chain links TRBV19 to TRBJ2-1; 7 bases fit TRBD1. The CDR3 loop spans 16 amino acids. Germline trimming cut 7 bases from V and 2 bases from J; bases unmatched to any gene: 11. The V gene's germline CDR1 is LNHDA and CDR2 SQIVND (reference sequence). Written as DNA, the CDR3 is TGTGCCAGTACCCCTCGGCGGCAGGGGGCCTACAATGAGCAGTTCTTC. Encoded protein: CASTPRRQGAYNEQFF.

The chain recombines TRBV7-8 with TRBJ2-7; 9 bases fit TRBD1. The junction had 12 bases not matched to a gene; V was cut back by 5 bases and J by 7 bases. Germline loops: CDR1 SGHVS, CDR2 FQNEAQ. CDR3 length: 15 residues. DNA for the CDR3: TGTGCCAGCAGCGCCCCCGGGACAGGGATTTGGGAGCAGTACTTC. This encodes CASSAPGTGIWEQYF. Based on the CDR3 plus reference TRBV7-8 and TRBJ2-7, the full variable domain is GAGVSQSPRYKVAKRGQDVALRCDPISGHVSLFWYQQALGQGPEFLTYFQNEAQLDKSGLPSDRFFAERPEGSVSTLKIQRTQQEDSAVYLCASSAPGTGIWEQYFGPGTRLTVT.

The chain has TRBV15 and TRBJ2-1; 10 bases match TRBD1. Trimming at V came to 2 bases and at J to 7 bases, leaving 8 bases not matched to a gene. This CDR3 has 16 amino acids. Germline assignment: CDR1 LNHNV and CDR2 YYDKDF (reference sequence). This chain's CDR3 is CATSRPGGDRGNEQFF. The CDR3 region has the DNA TGTGCCACCAGCAGACCCGGAGGGGACAGGGGAAATGAGCAGTTCTTC.